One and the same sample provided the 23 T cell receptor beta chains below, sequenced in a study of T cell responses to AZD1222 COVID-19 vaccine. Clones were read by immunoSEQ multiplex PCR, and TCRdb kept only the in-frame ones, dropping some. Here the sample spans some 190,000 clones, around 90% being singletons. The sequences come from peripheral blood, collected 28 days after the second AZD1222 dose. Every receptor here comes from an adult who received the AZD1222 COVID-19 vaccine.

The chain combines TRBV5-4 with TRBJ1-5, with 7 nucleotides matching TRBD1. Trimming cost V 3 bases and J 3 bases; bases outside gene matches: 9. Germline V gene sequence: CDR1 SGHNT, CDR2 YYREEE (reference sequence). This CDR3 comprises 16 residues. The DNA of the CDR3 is TGTGCCAGCAGCTGGGGACCGGGACAGAACAATCAGCCCCAGCATTTT. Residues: CASSWGPGQNNQPQHF.

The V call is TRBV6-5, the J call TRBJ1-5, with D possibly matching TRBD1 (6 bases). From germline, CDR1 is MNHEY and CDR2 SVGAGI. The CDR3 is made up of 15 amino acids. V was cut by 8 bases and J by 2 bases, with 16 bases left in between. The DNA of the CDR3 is TGTGCCAGCGGTTCAACAGGGTCGGGCAATCAGCCCCAGCATTTT. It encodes CASGSTGSGNQPQHF.

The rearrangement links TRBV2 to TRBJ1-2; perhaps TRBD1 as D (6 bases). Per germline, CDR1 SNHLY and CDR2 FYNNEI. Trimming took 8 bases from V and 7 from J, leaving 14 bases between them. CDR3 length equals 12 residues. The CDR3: CASSGGRTGYTF. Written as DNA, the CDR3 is TGTGCCAGCTCCGGGGGGCGTACTGGCTACACCTTC.

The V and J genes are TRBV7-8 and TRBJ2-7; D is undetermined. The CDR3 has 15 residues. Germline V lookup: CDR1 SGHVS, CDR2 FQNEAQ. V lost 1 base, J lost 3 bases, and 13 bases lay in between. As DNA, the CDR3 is TGTGCCAGCAGCTTAGTTTTCTCTGGGAACTACGAGCAGTACTTC. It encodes CASSLVFSGNYEQYF.

CDR3 region: CASSQGDNNYGYTF. The CDR3 coding sequence is TGTGCCAGCAGCCAAGGGGACAATAACTATGGCTACACCTTC. The chain combines TRBV3-1 (or the pseudogene TRBV3-2) with TRBJ1-2; tentatively, D is TRBD1 (6 bases). The germline CDR1 and CDR2 sequences are LGHDT and YNNKEL (reference sequence). The V and J ends lost 1 base and 1 base respectively, with 7 bases between them. The CDR3 length is 14 residues.

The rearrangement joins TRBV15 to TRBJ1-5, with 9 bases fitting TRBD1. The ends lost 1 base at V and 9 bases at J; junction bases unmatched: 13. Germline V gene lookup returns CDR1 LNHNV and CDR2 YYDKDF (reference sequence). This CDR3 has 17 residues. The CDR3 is CATSRGVGDRDSVPQHF. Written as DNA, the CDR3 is TGTGCCACCAGCAGAGGGGTTGGGGACAGGGATTCGGTGCCCCAGCATTTT.

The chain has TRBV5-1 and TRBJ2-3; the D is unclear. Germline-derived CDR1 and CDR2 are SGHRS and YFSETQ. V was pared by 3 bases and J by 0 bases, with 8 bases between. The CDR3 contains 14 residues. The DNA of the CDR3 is TGCGCCAGCAGCTACCTATGGAGCACAGATACGCAGTATTTT. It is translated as CASSYLWSTDTQYF.

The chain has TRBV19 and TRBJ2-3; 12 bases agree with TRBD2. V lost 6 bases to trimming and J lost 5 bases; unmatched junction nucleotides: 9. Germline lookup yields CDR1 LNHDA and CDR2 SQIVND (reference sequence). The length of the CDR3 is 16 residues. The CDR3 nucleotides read TGTGCCAGTAGAATTTCGACTAGCGGGAGTGGAGATACGCAGTATTTT. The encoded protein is CASRISTSGSGDTQYF.

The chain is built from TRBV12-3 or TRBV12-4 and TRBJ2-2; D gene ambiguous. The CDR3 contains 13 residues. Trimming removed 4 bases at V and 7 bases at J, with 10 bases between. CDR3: CASSSNTRGELFF. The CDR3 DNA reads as TGTGCCAGCAGTTCAAACACTCGCGGGGAGCTGTTTTTT.

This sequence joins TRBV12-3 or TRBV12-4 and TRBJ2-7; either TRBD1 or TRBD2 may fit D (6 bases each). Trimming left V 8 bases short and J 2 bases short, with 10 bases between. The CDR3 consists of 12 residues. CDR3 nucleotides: TGTGCCAGCGCCCGGGGGCCCTACGAGCAGTACTTC. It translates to CASARGPYEQYF.

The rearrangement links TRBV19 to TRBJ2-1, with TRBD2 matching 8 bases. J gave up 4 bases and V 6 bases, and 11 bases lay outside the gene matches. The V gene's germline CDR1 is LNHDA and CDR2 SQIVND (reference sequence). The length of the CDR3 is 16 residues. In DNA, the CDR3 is TGTGCCAGTAGCCGACAAGAAGCGGGAGATTACAATGAGCAGTTCTTC. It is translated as CASSRQEAGDYNEQFF.

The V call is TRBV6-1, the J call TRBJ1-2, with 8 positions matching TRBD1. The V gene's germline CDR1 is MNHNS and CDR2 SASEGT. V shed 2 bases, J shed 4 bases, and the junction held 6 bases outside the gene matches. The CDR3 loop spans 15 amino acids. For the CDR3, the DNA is TGTGCCAGCAGTGAAAGGGGGACAGGTGTCTATGGCTACACCTTC. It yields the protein CASSERGTGVYGYTF.

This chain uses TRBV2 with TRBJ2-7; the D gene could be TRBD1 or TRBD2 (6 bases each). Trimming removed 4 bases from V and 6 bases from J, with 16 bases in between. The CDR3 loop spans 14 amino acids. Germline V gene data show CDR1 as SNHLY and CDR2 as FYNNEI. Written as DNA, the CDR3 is TGTGCCAGCAGTGCGGTTCCCGGGGGCGGCGAGCAGTACTTC. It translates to CASSAVPGGGEQYF.

The CDR3 sequence: CASSEGPVGDAEQFF. The CDR3 DNA reads TGTGCCAGCAGCGAGGGACCCGTCGGGGACGCTGAGCAGTTCTTC. The chain combines TRBV7-3 with TRBJ2-1, with D possibly being TRBD1 or TRBD2 (5 bases each). The V gene's germline CDR1 is SGHTA and CDR2 FQGTGA. The CDR3 extends over 15 amino acids. V shed 5 bases and J shed 9 bases, with 20 bases lying between them.

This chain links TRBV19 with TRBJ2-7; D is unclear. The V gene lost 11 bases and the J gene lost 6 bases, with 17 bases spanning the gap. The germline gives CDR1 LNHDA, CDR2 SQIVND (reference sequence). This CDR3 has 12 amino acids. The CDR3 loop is CAPLRDTAEQYF. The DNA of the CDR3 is TGTGCCCCTCTTAGGGATACCGCCGAGCAGTACTTC.

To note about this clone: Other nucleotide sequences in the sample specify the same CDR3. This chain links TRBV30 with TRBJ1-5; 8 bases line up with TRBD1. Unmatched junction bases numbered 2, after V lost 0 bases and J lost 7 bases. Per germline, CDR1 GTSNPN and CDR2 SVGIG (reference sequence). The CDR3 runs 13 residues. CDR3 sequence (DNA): TGTGCCTGGAGTGTACAGGGGGACCAGCCCCAGCATTTT. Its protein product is CAWSVQGDQPQHF.

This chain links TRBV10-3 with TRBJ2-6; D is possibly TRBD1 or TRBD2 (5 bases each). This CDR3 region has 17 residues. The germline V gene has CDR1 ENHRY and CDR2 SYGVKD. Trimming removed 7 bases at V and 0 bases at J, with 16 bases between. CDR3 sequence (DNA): TGTGCCATCATCGGGGCAGGGCTCAGCTCTGGGGCCAACGTCCTGACTTTC. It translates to CAIIGAGLSSGANVLTF.

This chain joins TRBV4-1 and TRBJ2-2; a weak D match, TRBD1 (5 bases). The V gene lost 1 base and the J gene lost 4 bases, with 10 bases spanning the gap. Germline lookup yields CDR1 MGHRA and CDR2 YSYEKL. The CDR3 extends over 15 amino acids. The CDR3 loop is CASSQVWGSTGELFF. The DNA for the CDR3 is TGCGCCAGCAGCCAAGTTTGGGGCAGCACCGGGGAGCTGTTTTTT.

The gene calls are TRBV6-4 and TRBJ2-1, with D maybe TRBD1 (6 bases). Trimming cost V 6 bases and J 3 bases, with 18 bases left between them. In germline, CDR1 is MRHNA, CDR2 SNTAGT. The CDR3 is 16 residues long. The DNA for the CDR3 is TGTGCCAGCAGCGTCCGTGCGACAGGCTACTACAATGAGCAGTTCTTC. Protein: CASSVRATGYYNEQFF.

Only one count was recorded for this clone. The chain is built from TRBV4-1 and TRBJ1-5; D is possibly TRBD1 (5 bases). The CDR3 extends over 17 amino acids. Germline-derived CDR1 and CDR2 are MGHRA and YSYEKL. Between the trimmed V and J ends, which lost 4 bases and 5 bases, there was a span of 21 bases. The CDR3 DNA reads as TGCGCCAGCAGCCGAGGAGCATACCGGGACGGTTATCAGCCCCAGCATTTT. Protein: CASSRGAYRDGYQPQHF.

The DNA of the CDR3 is TGTGCCAGCAGCTTATCCGTTACCCTGTATCCCAGGGGGCGGGCCGGGGAGCTGTTTTTT. It specifies CASSLSVTLYPRGRAGELFF. The V call is TRBV13, the J call TRBJ2-2; TRBD1 aligns across 8 bases. V shed 2 bases and J 6 bases; nucleotides not matched to a gene: 20. The CDR3 is 20 residues long. Germline CDR1 reads PRHDT; CDR2 reads FYEKMQ (reference sequence). Using reference TRBV13 and TRBJ2-2 for the parts outside the CDR3, the full variable domain is AAGVIQSPRHLIKEKRETATLKCYPIPRHDTVYWYQQGPGQDPQFLISFYEKMQSDKGSIPDRFSAQQFSDYHSELNMSSLELGDSALYFCASSLSVTLYPRGRAGELFFGEGSRLTVL.

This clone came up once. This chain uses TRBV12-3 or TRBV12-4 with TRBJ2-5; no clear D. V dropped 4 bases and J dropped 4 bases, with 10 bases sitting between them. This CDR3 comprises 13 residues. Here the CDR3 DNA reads TGTGCCAGCAGTTCCGCGCCCAGAGAGACCCAGTACTTC. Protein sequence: CASSSAPRETQYF.

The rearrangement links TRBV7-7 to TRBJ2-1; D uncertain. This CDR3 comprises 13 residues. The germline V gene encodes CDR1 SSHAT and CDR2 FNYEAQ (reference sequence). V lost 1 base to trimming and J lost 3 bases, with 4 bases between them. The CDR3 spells CASSLDIYNEQFF. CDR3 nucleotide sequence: TGTGCCAGCAGCTTAGACATCTACAATGAGCAGTTCTTC.